The 4 T cell receptor beta chains reported below all come from one sample, sequenced in a study of CD8 T cells in ankylosing spondylitis. From the 5' RACE reads, TCRdb called clonotypes with MiXCR, one entry per CDR3 protein. Of some 290,000 distinct CDR3 sequences detected, around 18% appear once; the ten largest clones hold 7.5% to 9.5%. The material sequenced was blood, either unsorted or a sorted T cell fraction (not recorded which). The receptors shown here come from a male donor with ankylosing spondylitis or in good health (not recorded which).

This clonotype appeared a few times. V and J are TRBV10-3 and TRBJ2-1; 7 bases agree with TRBD1. V lost 8 bases to trimming and J lost 3 bases; unmatched junction nucleotides: 16. Germline assignment: CDR1 ENHRY and CDR2 SYGVKD. There are 17 residues in the CDR3. CDR3 nucleotide sequence: TGTGCCATCGCCCCGAGAAAAACAGGGGCCGGCTACAATGAGCAGTTCTTC. Translating it yields CAIAPRKTGAGYNEQFF.

J is TRBJ2-3 and V is TRBV2; TRBD1 matches 10 bases. The CDR3 extends over 14 amino acids. The J segment lost 4 bases and the V segment lost 8 bases, leaving 6 bases of the junction unmatched. Germline CDR1 is SNHLY and CDR2 is FYNNEI. CDR3 DNA sequence: TGTGCCAGCGGAATGACAGGGGGCGCAGATACGCAGTATTTT. Translation gives CASGMTGGADTQYF. The full variable domain, completed using reference TRBV2 and TRBJ2-3, is EPEVTQTPSHQVTQMGQEVILRCVPISNHLYFYWYRQILGQKVEFLVSFYNNEISEKSEIFDDQFSVERPDGSNFTLKIRSTKLEDSAMYFCASGMTGGADTQYFGPGTRLTVL.

This clonotype was seen a handful of times. The chain recombines TRBV5-1 with TRBJ1-5; 10 nucleotides match TRBD1. CDR1 SGHRS and CDR2 YFSETQ come from the germline V gene. The CDR3 has 15 residues. J gave up 5 bases and V 6 bases, and 8 bases lay outside the gene matches. This CDR3 reads CASTQAGQGHQPQHF. In nucleotides, the CDR3 is TGCGCCAGCACGCAGGCGGGACAGGGGCATCAGCCCCAGCATTTT.

This clonotype was recorded many times. The chain recombines TRBV6-5 with TRBJ2-2; no clear D. This CDR3 comprises 12 residues. V shed 6 bases and J shed 7 bases, with 9 bases lying between them. Germline V gene data show CDR1 as MNHEY and CDR2 as SVGAGI. This CDR3 reads CASSPAGGELFF. Here the CDR3 DNA reads TGTGCCAGCAGCCCAGCTGGCGGGGAGCTGTTTTTT.